This T cell receptor (beta chain) comes out of a study of graft-versus-host responses after intestinal transplantation. Findings and caveats of the study: The marrow of recipients harbored GvH clones, and ileum or blood showed some of them first. Early post-transplant declines in HvG were associated with peak levels of circulating GvH clones.

TCRdb keeps only in-frame clones here, not all; method: immunoSEQ multiplex PCR. The table shows about 90,000 clones, with about 93% occurring only once. CDR1 is SQVTM and CDR2 is ANQGSEA in the germline V gene. With 7 bases removed from V and 2 bases from J, the gap between germline ends came to 11 bases. The CDR3 totals 12 residues. In regard to this clone: Its antigen remains unknown.

This clonotype was obtained from a human donor who was the organ donor for an intestinal transplant. Sequencing was performed on unstimulated CD8+ T cells sorted from spleen or lymph node cells, taken before transplant. V usage is TRBV29-1 and J usage is TRBJ1-2; tentative D call: TRBD1 (6 bases). This CDR3 is CSGLTGNYGYTF. The CDR3 DNA sequence: TGCAGCGGCCTCACAGGGAACTATGGCTACACCTTC.